These T cell receptor beta chains were read from a single sample in a study of vaccination and CD4 T cells after COVID-19. TCRdb reanalysed the PCR reads using MiXCR and keeps one entry per CDR3 protein. The sample holds roughly 30,000 distinct CDR3 sequences, 51% seen once. The source was CD4+ T cells from blood, collected about 7 months after SARS-CoV-2 vaccination. The receptors were gathered from a human donor who had recovered from COVID-19. CDR3s leave out the opening cysteine and the closing phenylalanine or tryptophan. Each record gives: V gene, J gene, CDR3 length, CDR3 protein.

>TRBV7-3|TRBJ2-5|15
ASSLTNSTGVWETQY
>TRBV6-5|TRBJ2-5|12
ASSYRGGQETQY
>TRBV19|TRBJ1-5|14
ASSIDDDLSNQPQH
>TRBV20-1|TRBJ1-1|11
SVRGGLDTEAF
>TRBV2|TRBJ2-5|12
ATQLAGVGETQY
>TRBV20-1|TRBJ2-7|13
SAQGGGRSTYEQY
>TRBV7-2|TRBJ2-7|13
ASSLGTASSYEQY
>TRBV20-1|TRBJ1-5|10
SASTGGQPQH
>TRBV7-9|TRBJ2-6|17
ASSSGPKGKDSGANVLT
>TRBV6-4|TRBJ2-2|14
ASSDTPSGDPGELF
>TRBV18|TRBJ2-1|11
ASSAGTVDEQF
>TRBV20-1|TRBJ1-5|11
STRPGLNQPQH
>TRBV7-6|TRBJ2-5|12
ASSSTVKGETQY
>TRBV10-3|TRBJ2-7|11
ATESGVNYEQY
>TRBV20-1|TRBJ2-1|13
SARESGSIYNEQF
>TRBV7-8|TRBJ1-3|13
ASSLEQGSGNTIY
>TRBV12-3/TRBV12-4|TRBJ2-7|12
ASRLRGFSYEQY
>TRBV6-5|TRBJ1-1|13
ASSYGHRVNTEAF
>TRBV19|TRBJ1-2|11
ASRDRERQGYT
>TRBV7-9|TRBJ2-1|17
ASSLAGGGRPSDYNEQF
>TRBV7-2|TRBJ1-3|11
ASSLTRGNTIY
>TRBV27|TRBJ2-1|13
ASSLFGLSYNEQF
>TRBV19|TRBJ2-5|13
ASSSGPSGLKTQY
>TRBV24-1|TRBJ2-5|13
ATSDPRGTGETQY
>TRBV28|TRBJ1-2|11
ASRSTGNDGYT
>TRBV2|TRBJ1-4|13
ASRRGQGAQGKLF